A single sample gave rise to the 2 T cell receptor beta chains below, sequenced in a study of CD8+ T cells in alopecia areata. Following extraction, RNA underwent reverse transcription to cDNA, which served as the sequencing template. Repertoires were generated with immunoSEQ multiplex PCR, while TCRdb's copy carries only in-frame clones and drops some. This table holds fewer than 200,000 clones, roughly 70% found once. Sequences were derived from CD8+ T cells sorted from blood, sampled at week 0. These TCRs come from a human donor with alopecia areata.

The rearrangement joins TRBV30 to TRBJ2-1, with D uncertain. Deletions cut 4 bases from V and 5 bases from J, with 15 bases between. This CDR3 has 14 amino acids. Germline assignment: CDR1 GTSNPN and CDR2 SVGIG (reference sequence). The DNA of the CDR3 is TGTGCCTGGACCCTACGGGTGGGCGACAATGAGCAGTTCTTC. It specifies CAWTLRVGDNEQFF.

This clone was picked up one time. The V call is TRBV27, the J call TRBJ1-2; D possibly corresponds to TRBD1 (6 bases). Germline V lookup: CDR1 MNHEY, CDR2 SMNVEV (reference sequence). V was trimmed by 4 bases and J by 8 bases, leaving 17 bases between them. This CDR3 contains 14 residues. DNA of the CDR3: TGTGCCAGCAGTTCAGGCAGGGGCATAGAAGGCTACACCTTC. Protein product: CASSSGRGIEGYTF.